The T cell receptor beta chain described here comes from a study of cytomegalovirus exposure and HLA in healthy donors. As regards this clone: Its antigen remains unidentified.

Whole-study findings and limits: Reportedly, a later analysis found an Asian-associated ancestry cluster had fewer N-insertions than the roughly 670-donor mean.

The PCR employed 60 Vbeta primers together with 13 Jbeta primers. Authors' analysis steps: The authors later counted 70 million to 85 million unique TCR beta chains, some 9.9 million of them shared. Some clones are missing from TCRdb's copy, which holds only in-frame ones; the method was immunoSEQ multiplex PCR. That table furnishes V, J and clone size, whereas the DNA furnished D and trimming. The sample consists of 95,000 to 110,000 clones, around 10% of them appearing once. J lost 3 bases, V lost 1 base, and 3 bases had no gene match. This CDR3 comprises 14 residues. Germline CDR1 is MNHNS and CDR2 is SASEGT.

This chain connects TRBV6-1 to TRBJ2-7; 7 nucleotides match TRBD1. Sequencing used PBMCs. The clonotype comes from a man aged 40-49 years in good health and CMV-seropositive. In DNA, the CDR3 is TGTGCCAGCAGTGAAGTGACAGGGAACTACGAGCAGTACTTC. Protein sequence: CASSEVTGNYEQYF.